These 9 T cell receptor beta chains were sequenced from one sample in a study of blood T cells in healthy people across ages (dated by TCRdb to the mid-2010s). Libraries were built with 5' RACE. The instrument was an Illumina HiSeq 2500. The second PCR ran for about 6 to 12 cycles and used a J-beta primer mix along with a sample-barcoded 5' primer. Using fastp trimming at Q25 and MiXCR clonotype assembly, TCRdb reanalyzed the public sequencing data and kept in-frame beta chains. Every entry covers one CDR3 protein and lists the most common genes and DNA from its rows. The sample records some 800,000 distinct CDR3 sequences, 40% to 50% of which are singletons. Nearly 20% of the sample is taken by the ten largest. Sequencing used blood. The receptors stem from a man aged 60 to 69 in good health.

This chain joins TRBV5-1 and TRBJ1-5, with D possibly TRBD1 on 5 matching bases. Germline V gives CDR1 SGHRS, CDR2 YFSETQ. V was clipped by 3 bases and J by 4 bases, with 14 bases between them. This CDR3 is built from 15 residues. The CDR3 region has the DNA TGCGCCAGCAGCTCCACGGGGGGTTATAATCAGCCCCAGCATTTT. It codes for CASSSTGGYNQPQHF.

The genes are TRBV12-3 or TRBV12-4 and TRBJ1-2, with TRBD1 identical over 8 bases. This CDR3 is 14 amino acids long. Trimming cost V 5 bases and J 5 bases; bases outside gene matches: 7. The CDR3 protein is CASSPDRAYYGYTF. CDR3 nucleotides: TGTGCCAGCAGTCCGGACAGGGCGTATTATGGCTACACCTTC.

The chain recombines TRBV20-1 with TRBJ1-6, with D hard to call. Germline CDR1 is DFQATT and CDR2 is SNEGSKA (reference sequence). The CDR3 extends over 12 amino acids. V was pared by 2 bases and J by 7 bases, with 6 bases between. The CDR3 is CSARTGNSPLHF. The CDR3 coding sequence is TGCAGTGCTAGAACGGGAAATTCACCCCTCCACTTT.

This clonotype was picked up a small number of times. J is TRBJ1-2 and V is TRBV2; no reliable D call. CDR1 and CDR2 from the germline V gene are SNHLY and FYNNEI. The CDR3 runs 14 residues. V dropped 5 bases and J dropped 3 bases, with 13 bases sitting between them. Here the CDR3 reads CASSPGLGDYGYTF. CDR3 sequence (DNA): TGTGCCAGCAGTCCCGGTCTGGGCGACTATGGCTACACCTTC.

This clonotype appeared a few times. The rearrangement links TRBV12-3 or TRBV12-4 to TRBJ2-3; 13 nucleotides align to TRBD2. The CDR3 contains 18 residues. Trimming took 3 bases from V and 0 from J; bases not matched to a gene: 6. Written as DNA, the CDR3 is TGTGCCAGCAGTTTCCCGACTAGCGGGGGGTTTAGCACAGATACGCAGTATTTT. This codes for CASSFPTSGGFSTDTQYF.

The CDR3 DNA sequence: TGTGCCAGCAGTTTATCGGGTGACAGGGGTTACGAGCAGTACTTC. Its translation: CASSLSGDRGYEQYF. The chain has TRBV27 and TRBJ2-7; TRBD1 matches 8 bases. This CDR3 contains 15 residues. CDR1 MNHEY and CDR2 SMNVEV come from the germline V gene (reference sequence). The junction had 5 bases not matched to a gene; V was cut back by 0 bases and J by 4 bases.

A remark on this clonotype: One end of the junction fails to match germline, which may point to a read error. The chain uses TRBV3-1 and TRBJ2-1, with 8 bases identical to TRBD1. Germline V gene lookup returns CDR1 LGHDT and CDR2 YNNKEL (reference sequence). The CDR3 is made up of 14 amino acids. This CDR3 reads CAGSLSRTGTEQFF. The CDR3 DNA reads as TGTGCCGGCAGCCTTAGCCGGACAGGGACTGAGCAGTTCTTC.

The rearrangement joins TRBV27 to TRBJ1-1; D call uncertain. The CDR3 loop spans 15 amino acids. Trimming took off 0 bases at V and 1 base at J, with 9 bases between the two ends. CDR1 is MNHEY and CDR2 is SMNVEV in the germline V gene (reference sequence). As DNA, the CDR3 is TGTGCCAGCAGTTTATCGGTGATTTCGAACACTGAAGCTTTCTTT. It is translated as CASSLSVISNTEAFF.

The V gene is TRBV10-3, the J gene TRBJ2-5; no reliable D call. The DNA end lines up better with TRBJ2-1; the J call may be wrong. The CDR3 totals 12 residues. Germline CDR1 is ENHRY and CDR2 is SYGVKD. This chain's CDR3 is CAISEFEETQFF. In DNA, the CDR3 is TGTGCCATCAGTGAGTTCGAAGAGACCCAGTTCTTC.